This TCR beta chain was identified in a study of lymphopenia after photon versus proton radiotherapy. Germline assignment: CDR1 LGHNT and CDR2 FRNRAP. The CDR3 is 14 amino acids. A word on this clone: The antigen is not known. At one end the junction does not follow the germline gene, possibly because of a read error.

Profiling relied on immunoSEQ multiplex PCR, and the TCRdb table lists in-frame clones only, not all of them. The top ten clones hold more than 40% of a sample with tens of thousands of clones, approximately 87% of them seen once. General study points: Better survival with proton therapy was suggested as possible, not demonstrated. After lymphocyte nadir, photon-treated repertoires showed oligoclonal expansion, especially CD8+ Temra. Larger post-nadir TCR diversity loss correlated inversely with survival in deceased patients. Proton therapy kept repertoires fairly stable, unlike photons, which gained effector/memory cells.

The V gene is TRBV12-5, the J gene TRBJ2-2, with a tentative D call TRBD2 (5 bases). The source is a woman aged 55-70 years with cholangiocarcinoma. Some clones in this sample may be carry-over from other donors' samples. Source: peripheral blood, taken from a patient treated with proton-based radiotherapy. CDR3 loop: CASGFLGNAGELFF. As DNA, the CDR3 is TGTGCTAGTGGTTTTCTCGGGAACGCCGGGGAGCTGTTTTTT.